The 17 T cell receptor beta chains reported below all come from one sample, sequenced in a study of control samples from healthy donors and cancer patients. TCRdb keeps only in-frame clones here, not all; method: immunoSEQ multiplex PCR. Of 78,000 or so clones listed, approximately 88% are singletons. Sequences were obtained from blood. These receptor sequences come from a man aged 50-60 years in good health.

The J gene is TRBJ1-1, the V gene TRBV4-3; D is possibly TRBD1 (5 bases). V was shortened by 0 bases and J by 1 base, with 15 bases between the two germline ends. CDR3 size: 17 residues. The germline CDR1 and CDR2 sequences are LGHNA and YSLEER. The CDR3 region has the DNA TGCGCCAGCAGCCAAGACGCCCCGGCGGGGGGGAACACTGAAGCTTTCTTT. Translating it yields CASSQDAPAGGNTEAFF.

At least ten counts were recorded for this clone. CDR3 residues: CASSYSRNEQYF. As DNA, the CDR3 is TGTGCCAGCAGTTACTCGAGGAACGAGCAGTACTTC. V is TRBV6-6 and J is TRBJ2-7; D unclear. This CDR3 region has 12 residues. Trimming stripped 0 bases from V and 5 bases from J, with 5 bases between. CDR1 is MNHNY, CDR2 SVGAGI, per germline (reference sequence).

This chain uses TRBV7-2 with TRBJ1-5; D uncertain. Germline V gene sequence: CDR1 SGHTA, CDR2 FQGNSA. CDR3 length: 15 residues. Trimming removed 1 base at V and 4 bases at J, with 11 bases between. CDR3 loop: CASSLVAVGNQPQHF. CDR3 nucleotides: TGTGCCAGCAGCTTAGTGGCTGTAGGAAATCAGCCCCAGCATTTT.

This chain connects TRBV7-6 to TRBJ2-5; 10 bases are a match to TRBD1. The V gene's germline CDR1 is SGHVS and CDR2 FNYEAQ. With V trimmed by 5 bases and J by 5 bases, 5 bases remained unmatched. CDR3 length: 14 residues. CDR3 in amino acids: CASSTQTGGETQYF. The CDR3 DNA sequence: TGTGCCAGCAGCACCCAGACAGGGGGCGAGACCCAGTACTTC. Full variable domain (rest looked up from reference TRBV7-6 and TRBJ2-5): GAGVSQSPRYKVTKRGQDVALRCDPISGHVSLYWYRQALGQGPEFLTYFNYEAQQDKSGLPNDRFSAERPEGSISTLTIQRTEQRDSAMYRCASSTQTGGETQYFGPGTRLLVL.

The rearrangement uses TRBV6-5 and TRBJ1-2; the D gene is possibly TRBD1 (6 bases). The germline gives CDR1 MNHEY, CDR2 SVGAGI. The CDR3 contains 13 residues. V was shortened by 6 bases and J by 7 bases, with 15 bases between the two germline ends. CDR3 amino acids: CASSAGTIGGYTF. CDR3 nucleotide sequence: TGTGCCAGCAGCGCCGGGACAATCGGTGGCTACACCTTC.

The chain couples TRBV30 to TRBJ1-5; D is unresolved. Germline V gene lookup returns CDR1 GTSNPN and CDR2 SVGIG (reference sequence). The V and J ends lost 2 bases and 1 base respectively, with 6 bases between them. This CDR3 is 13 amino acids long. This CDR3 is CAWSLQSNQPQHF. CDR3 DNA sequence: TGTGCCTGGAGTTTACAGAGCAATCAGCCCCAGCATTTT.

The chain is built from TRBV24-1 and TRBJ1-1; D gene uncertain. This CDR3 has 13 amino acids. Germline assignment: CDR1 KGHDR and CDR2 SFDVKD. V dropped 2 bases and J dropped 1 base, with 4 bases sitting between them. CDR3 nucleotide sequence: TGTGCCACCAGTGATTATCGGAACACTGAAGCTTTCTTT. Amino acids: CATSDYRNTEAFF.

Sample share makes this clone medium-sized (0.01 to 0.1%). The rearrangement links TRBV3-1 (or the pseudogene TRBV3-2) to TRBJ2-7; 11 positions match TRBD2. The ends lost 2 bases at V and 4 bases at J; junction bases unmatched: 10. Looked up from germline, CDR1 is LGHDT and CDR2 is YNNKEL (reference sequence). This CDR3 region has 17 residues. As DNA, the CDR3 is TGTGCCAGCAGCCAACATGGGCTAGCGGGAGGTAAATACGAGCAGTACTTC. It yields the protein CASSQHGLAGGKYEQYF.

The V gene is TRBV9, the J gene TRBJ2-3, with 7 bases lining up with TRBD1. Germline V gives CDR1 SGDLS, CDR2 YYNGEE. CDR3 length: 16 amino acids. J lost 0 bases, V lost 3 bases, and 7 bases had no gene match. CDR3 residues: CASSEQGIVSTDTQYF. Here the CDR3 DNA reads TGTGCCAGCAGCGAACAGGGGATTGTGAGCACAGATACGCAGTATTTT.

V and J are TRBV7-6 and TRBJ2-1; TRBD2 matches at 14 bases. The CDR3 sequence is 19 residues long. V was pared by 5 bases and J by 9 bases, with 18 bases of the junction left unmatched. The germline V gene encodes CDR1 SGHVS and CDR2 FNYEAQ. The CDR3 region is CASSRLAGGPGVVLGEQFF. CDR3 sequence (DNA): TGTGCCAGCAGCCGACTAGCGGGAGGGCCAGGAGTAGTATTGGGTGAGCAGTTCTTC.

The chain joins TRBV6-5 to TRBJ1-4; D unresolved. The length of the CDR3 is 15 residues. V lost 5 bases, J lost 4 bases, and 14 bases lay in between. The germline V gene has CDR1 MNHEY and CDR2 SVGAGI. The CDR3 DNA is TGTGCCAGCAGTCGGGCCCCGTCTTTTAATGAAAAACTGTTTTTT. Its translation: CASSRAPSFNEKLFF.

This clone has just one count. The V and J genes are TRBV15 and TRBJ2-5; D gene unclear. The germline gives CDR1 LNHNV, CDR2 YYDKDF (reference sequence). With 1 base removed from V and 5 bases from J, the gap between germline ends came to 14 bases. The length of the CDR3 is 15 residues. This CDR3 reads CATSRGGLFEETQYF. The CDR3 DNA follows: TGTGCCACCAGCAGAGGCGGTCTATTCGAGGAGACCCAGTACTTC.

This chain joins TRBV3-1 (or the pseudogene TRBV3-2) and TRBJ2-3; D gene uncertain. This CDR3 is built from 12 residues. V was shortened by 4 bases and J by 5 bases, with 7 bases between the two germline ends. Germline CDR1 reads LGHDT; CDR2 reads YNNKEL (reference sequence). The CDR3 protein is CASSLLGDTQYF. In DNA, the CDR3 is TGTGCCAGCAGCCTGTTGGGAGATACGCAGTATTTT.

This rearrangement joins TRBV11-2 to TRBJ2-2; TRBD1 might be the D (6 bases). Germline CDR1 is SGHAT and CDR2 is FQNNGV. Between the trimmed V and J ends, which lost 6 bases and 2 bases, there was a span of 13 bases. The CDR3 spans 15 residues. CDR3 sequence reads: CASRLQGINTGELFF. Written as DNA, the CDR3 is TGTGCCAGCAGGTTACAGGGAATTAACACCGGGGAGCTGTTTTTT. Looking up the rest from reference TRBV11-2 and TRBJ2-2 gives the full variable domain: EAGVAQSPRYKIIEKRQSVAFWCNPISGHATLYWYQQILGQGPKLLIQFQNNGVVDDSQLPKDRFSAERLKGVDSTLKIQPAKLEDSAVYLCASRLQGINTGELFFGEGSRLTVL.

The rearrangement joins TRBV3-1 (or the pseudogene TRBV3-2) to TRBJ1-1; D is ambiguous. The CDR3 is 16 residues long. Germline CDR1 LGHDT, CDR2 YNNKEL (reference sequence). V lost 0 bases, J lost 5 bases, and 16 bases lay in between. This chain's CDR3 is CASSQELRTRATEAFF. The CDR3 DNA reads as TGTGCCAGCAGCCAAGAGCTGAGGACCAGAGCTACTGAAGCTTTCTTT.

The rearrangement links TRBV4-3 to TRBJ2-2; 10 bases match TRBD2. The CDR3 has 16 amino acids. Germline V lookup: CDR1 LGHNA, CDR2 YSLEER. V trimming: 1 base; J trimming: 5 bases; junction bases outside the gene matches: 4. For the CDR3, the DNA is TGCGCCAGCAGCCAAGTCCCAGCGGGGGGGACCGGGGAGCTGTTTTTT. Translated, it gives CASSQVPAGGTGELFF.

In nucleotides, the CDR3 is TGTGCCAGCAGCCAAGATTTCCTTCCTTACGAGCAGTACTTC. As protein: CASSQDFLPYEQYF. The chain combines TRBV3-1 (or the pseudogene TRBV3-2) with TRBJ2-7; no clear D gene. Germline CDR1 LGHDT, CDR2 YNNKEL (reference sequence). The CDR3 covers 14 residues. With 0 bases removed from V and 4 bases from J, the gap between germline ends came to 10 bases.